This T cell receptor (beta chain) is drawn from a study of T cell responses to AZD1222 COVID-19 vaccine. Assay: immunoSEQ multiplex PCR; the TCRdb copy retains only in-frame clones and omits some. The data hold 100,000 to 150,000 clones, with 80% to 90% observed a single time. V was cut by 2 bases and J by 8 bases, with 12 bases left in between. CDR3 size: 13 residues. Per the germline V gene, CDR1 is SEHNR and CDR2 is FQNEAQ (reference sequence). On this clone itself: Antigen unknown.

Study-wide points: Most donors were white British, females outnumbered males, and clonal diversity was possibly underestimated.

This sample comprised peripheral blood, obtained on day 0 of MenACWY control vaccination. The sequence was obtained from an adult in good health. The genes are TRBV7-9 and TRBJ1-2; possible D gene TRBD1, 5 bases. The chain's CDR3 is CASSLFGREGYTF. The CDR3 DNA is TGTGCCAGCAGCTTATTTGGCAGGGAGGGCTACACCTTC.